This TCR beta chain derives from a study of Graves' ophthalmopathy and Graves' hyperthyroidism. Patients were excluded if they had other autoimmune diseases or uncontrolled infections, and likewise if pregnancy or lactation applied. CDR1 MGHDK and CDR2 SYGVNS come from the germline V gene. The CDR3 has 16 amino acids. The V end was cut by 6 bases, the J end by 1 base, with 15 bases between. TCR beta CDR3 amplification used RNA transcripts. The workflow started with a first-round RT-PCR run with HTBI primers and then moved on to a second-round multiplex PCR. TCRdb called the multiplex PCR reads again in MiXCR, with one record for every CDR3 protein. The repertoire holds 200,000 to 250,000 distinct CDR3 sequences, 45% seen once, with around half in the top ten. Findings and limits, study-wide: A roughly 81% specificity and about 90% sensitivity were achieved by a 13-signature model that separated ophthalmopathy from stable hyperthyroidism. A majority of expanded thyroid clonotypes exceeding 0.001 frequency were likewise present in blood. Sensitivity of about 67% and specificity of less than 85% were achieved by the model that predicted ophthalmopathy progression.

In its sample, this clonotype was seen many times. Its specificity is unknown. The V call is TRBV25-1, the J call TRBJ2-2; D call uncertain. The clonotype was recovered from an adult man with Graves' ophthalmopathy. Source material: peripheral blood. The CDR3: CASSTSMLRNTGELFF. The CDR3 nucleotides read TGTGCCAGCAGCACCTCCATGCTCAGGAACACCGGGGAGCTGTTTTTT.